These 11 T cell receptor beta chains were sequenced from one sample in a study of T cells after yellow fever vaccination. TCRdb re-called the 5' RACE reads with MiXCR, one entry per CDR3 protein. Here the sample spans around 250,000 distinct CDR3 sequences, 6.9% being singletons. Sequenced here: CD4+ T cells sorted from PBMCs, sampled 15 days after the yellow fever booster vaccination. These receptors originate from a man between 25 and 39 years old who received the YFV17D yellow fever vaccine.

The chain uses TRBV30 and TRBJ2-1, with D maybe TRBD2 (7 bases). Germline V gene sequence: CDR1 GTSNPN, CDR2 SVGIG (reference sequence). V was cut by 4 bases and J by 3 bases, with 16 bases left in between. CDR3 length: 15 amino acids. CDR3 in DNA: TGTGCCTGGAACGTGGGGGGGCTCTACTACAATGAGCAGTTCTTC. Protein sequence: CAWNVGGLYYNEQFF.

This clonotype occurred a few times. V is TRBV7-2 and J is TRBJ2-4; 11 nucleotides agree with TRBD2. Looked up from germline, CDR1 is SGHTA and CDR2 is FQGNSA. The length of the CDR3 is 16 residues. The junction had 7 bases not matched to a gene; V was cut back by 1 base and J by 8 bases. This chain's CDR3 is CASSLDTSGSMDIQYF. The CDR3 region has the DNA TGTGCCAGCAGCTTAGATACTAGCGGGAGTATGGACATTCAGTACTTC.

This clonotype was counted between two and nine times. The chain links TRBV7-2 to TRBJ2-2, with 10 bases aligning to TRBD1. The CDR3 loop spans 15 amino acids. Germline V gene sequence: CDR1 SGHTA, CDR2 FQGNSA. With V trimmed by 6 bases and J by 0 bases, 1 base remained unmatched. The CDR3 protein is CASRGQGTNTGELFF. Here the CDR3 DNA reads TGTGCCAGCAGGGGACAGGGGACGAACACCGGGGAGCTGTTTTTT.

The chain carries TRBV20-1 and TRBJ2-7; D uncertain. V was trimmed by 3 bases and J by 6 bases, leaving 9 bases between them. The CDR3 extends over 11 amino acids. Germline lookup yields CDR1 DFQATT and CDR2 SNEGSKA (reference sequence). The CDR3 spells CSARLVGEQYF. CDR3 DNA: TGCAGTGCTAGGTTAGTCGGCGAGCAGTACTTC.

This clonotype was recorded many times. The chain combines TRBV4-3 with TRBJ1-4; 7 bases agree with TRBD1. Germline values: CDR1 LGHNA, CDR2 YSLEER. The CDR3 length is 15 residues. V lost 0 bases, J lost 4 bases, and 2 bases stayed unmatched. CDR3 nucleotides: TGCGCCAGCAGCCAAGAGGGACAGTTTAATGAAAAACTGTTTTTT. This translates into CASSQEGQFNEKLFF.

J is TRBJ2-1 and V is TRBV6-2 or TRBV6-3; 11 bases are shared with TRBD2. Germline V gene data show CDR1 as MNHEY and CDR2 as SVGEGT. V was pared by 2 bases and J by 7 bases, with 10 bases of the junction left unmatched. This CDR3 has 17 amino acids. The CDR3 DNA reads as TGTGCCAGCAGTTACCCGCAGCGGGGACTAGCGGATAATGAGCAGTTCTTC. Its protein product is CASSYPQRGLADNEQFF.

This clonotype has at least ten counts. This chain links TRBV12-3 or TRBV12-4 with TRBJ2-1, with 12 bases fitting TRBD2. The CDR3 sequence is 14 residues long. After removal of 6 bases from V and 9 bases from J, the junction contained 6 bases not matched to a gene. As DNA, the CDR3 is TGTGCCAGCAGCCCTAGCGGGAGGGCCAGTGAGCAGTTCTTC. Translating it yields CASSPSGRASEQFF.

Many counts were recorded for this clonotype. V is TRBV5-6 and J is TRBJ1-3; the D gene is possibly TRBD1 (6 bases). The CDR3 is made up of 15 amino acids. Germline V CDR1 and CDR2: SGHDT, YYEEEE. V lost 0 bases and J 2 bases, leaving 9 bases between the germline ends. The CDR3 DNA reads TGTGCCAGCAGCTTGGGAGACAGGACTGGAAACACCATATATTTT. Its protein product is CASSLGDRTGNTIYF.

This clonotype was counted only a few times. The chain employs TRBV15 and TRBJ2-7; 8 nucleotides match TRBD2. From germline, CDR1 is LNHNV and CDR2 YYDKDF (reference sequence). V shed 6 bases and J 0 bases; nucleotides not matched to a gene: 7. The CDR3 runs to 15 residues. The CDR3 DNA is TGTGCCACCAGTAGGCTAGCGGGTAACTCCTACGAGCAGTACTTC. Translation: CATSRLAGNSYEQYF.

This clonotype was found many times. This chain links TRBV12-3 or TRBV12-4 with TRBJ1-1; D possibly corresponds to TRBD1 (5 bases). V gave up 3 bases and J gave up 6 bases, with 11 bases separating them. The CDR3 length is 13 residues. This chain's CDR3 is CASSLWGVAEAFF. CDR3 DNA sequence: TGTGCCAGCAGTTTGTGGGGGGTAGCTGAAGCTTTCTTT.

This clonotype was counted ten times or more. V and J are TRBV7-2 and TRBJ2-4; TRBD1 matches 9 bases. From germline, CDR1 is SGHTA and CDR2 FQGNSA. V lost 5 bases to trimming and J lost 6 bases; unmatched junction nucleotides: 8. This CDR3 contains 15 residues. The CDR3: CASSVQGASGNIQYF. DNA of the CDR3: TGTGCCAGCAGCGTACAGGGGGCGAGTGGAAACATTCAGTACTTC.